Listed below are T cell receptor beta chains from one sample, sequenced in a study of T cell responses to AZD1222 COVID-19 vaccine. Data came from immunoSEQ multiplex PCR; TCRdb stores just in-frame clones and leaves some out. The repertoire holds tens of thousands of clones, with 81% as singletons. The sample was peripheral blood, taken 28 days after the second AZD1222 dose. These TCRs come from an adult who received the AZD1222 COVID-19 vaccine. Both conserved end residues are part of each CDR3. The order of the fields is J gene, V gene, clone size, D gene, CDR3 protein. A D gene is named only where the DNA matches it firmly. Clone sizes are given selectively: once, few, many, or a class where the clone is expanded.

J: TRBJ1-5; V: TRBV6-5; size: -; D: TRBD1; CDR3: CASRKHRDRNQPQHF
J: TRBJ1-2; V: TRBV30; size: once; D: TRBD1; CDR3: CAWKSTGRYGYTF
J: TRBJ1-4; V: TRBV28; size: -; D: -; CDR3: CASGLRRGKLFF
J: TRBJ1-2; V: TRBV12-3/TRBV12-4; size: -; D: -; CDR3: CASSLRQTYGYTF
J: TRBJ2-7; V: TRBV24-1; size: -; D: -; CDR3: CATSGSWAGINEQYF
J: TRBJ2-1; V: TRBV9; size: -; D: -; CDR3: CASSVAARGNEQFF
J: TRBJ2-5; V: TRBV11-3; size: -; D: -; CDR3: CASSLYPRETQYF
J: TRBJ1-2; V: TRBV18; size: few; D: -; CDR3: CASSRGSDGLPYGYTF
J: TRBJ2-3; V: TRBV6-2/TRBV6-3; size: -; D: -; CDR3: CASSYGASVDTQYF
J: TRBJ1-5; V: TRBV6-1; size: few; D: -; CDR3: CASSEARGSRPQHF
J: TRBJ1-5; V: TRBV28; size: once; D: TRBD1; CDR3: CASSFGGGRQPQHF
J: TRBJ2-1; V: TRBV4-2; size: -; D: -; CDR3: CASSRTGNTEQFF
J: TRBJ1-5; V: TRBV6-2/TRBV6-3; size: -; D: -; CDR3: CASSYVASGFNQPQHF
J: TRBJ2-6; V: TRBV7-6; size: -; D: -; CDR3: CASSSKVSGANVLTF
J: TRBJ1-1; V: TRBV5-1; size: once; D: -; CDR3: CASSLAGGNTEAFF
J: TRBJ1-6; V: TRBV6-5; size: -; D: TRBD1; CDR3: CASSTQDRVNSPLHF
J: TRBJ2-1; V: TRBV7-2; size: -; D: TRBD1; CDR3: CASSAGTGGIYEQFF
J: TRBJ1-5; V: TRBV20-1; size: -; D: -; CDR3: CSASVVGRGLNQPQHF
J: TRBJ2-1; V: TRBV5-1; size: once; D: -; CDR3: CASSSARQSYNEQFF
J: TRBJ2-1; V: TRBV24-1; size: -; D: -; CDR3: CATSEGSSSYNEQFF
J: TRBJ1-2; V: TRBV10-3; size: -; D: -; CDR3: CAISESRGIGYTF
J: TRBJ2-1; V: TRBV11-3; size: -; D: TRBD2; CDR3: CASSSKTSGRIDEQFF
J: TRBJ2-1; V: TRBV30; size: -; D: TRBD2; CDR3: CAWSVLSGRSLF
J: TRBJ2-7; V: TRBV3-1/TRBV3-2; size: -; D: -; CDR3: CASSPLLTADEQYF
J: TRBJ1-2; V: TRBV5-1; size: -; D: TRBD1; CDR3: CASSFGGTGGDYGYTF
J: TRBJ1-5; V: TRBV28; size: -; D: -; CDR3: CASSFWGVNQPQHF